The T cell receptor (beta chain) described here comes from a study of T cell responses to AZD1222 COVID-19 vaccine. Trimming took 6 bases from V and 4 from J, leaving 12 bases between them. The CDR3 length is 13 residues. CDR1 is MNHEY, CDR2 SMNVEV, per germline (reference sequence). Study-level results: When two AZD1222 doses had been given, Spike-specific TCR breadth and depth rose.

This clone appeared a single time. Its antigen remains unknown. Clones were sequenced by immunoSEQ multiplex PCR, and TCRdb holds only the in-frame ones, with some missing. Of approximately 200,000 clones in the sample, approximately 94% were seen once. The origin of this receptor is an adult who received the MenACWY meningococcal vaccine as a control. Sequencing was performed on peripheral blood, taken 28 days after the second dose of the MenACWY control vaccine. This chain links TRBV27 with TRBJ1-1; D is uncertain. Here the CDR3 reads CASRLRGGTEAFF. CDR3 DNA sequence: TGTGCCAGCAGACTCCGGGGAGGCACTGAAGCTTTCTTT.